The sequence of this T cell receptor (beta chain) was determined in a study of cytomegalovirus exposure and HLA in healthy donors. Germline V gene data show CDR1 as SGDLS and CDR2 as YYNGEE. The CDR3 totals 14 residues. Trimming pared 3 bases from V and 7 bases from J, leaving 14 bases between. This clone was found once. The PCR was carried out with 60 Vbeta primers and 13 Jbeta primers. Sequencing was performed with immunoSEQ multiplex PCR; in TCRdb, only in-frame clones are kept and a portion is missing. The sample holds fewer than 200,000 clones, under 75% seen once. This clonotype originated in a man in his forties in good health and CMV-seropositive. The chain joins TRBV9 to TRBJ1-3; D is possibly TRBD1 (5 bases). Source material: PBMCs. The CDR3 bases are TGTGCCAGCAGCGGGGGGGGTTTGGGGAACACCATATATTTT. Amino acids: CASSGGGLGNTIYF.